These T cell receptor beta chains were read from a single sample in a study of blood T cell repertoires in COVID-19. Clones were sequenced by immunoSEQ multiplex PCR, and TCRdb holds only the in-frame ones, with some missing. The sample yields a few hundred thousand clones, more than 85% seen once. Specimen: PBMCs or T cells enriched from blood (not recorded which). The receptors stem from a woman aged 40 to 50 who had been exposed to COVID-19. The CDR3 runs from the conserved cysteine through the conserved F or W. D genes are given only for firm matches. The listing skips clone size in some rows; elsewhere it reads once, few, many or a size class.

NA	TRBD1	TRBV5-1	TRBJ1-4	TGCGCCAGCAGCTTGTCCGGGACAGGGGTTGAAAAACTGTTTTTT	CASSLSGTGVEKLFF
NA	TRBD2	TRBV3-1/TRBV3-2	TRBJ2-5	TGTGCCAGCAGCCCAAGAACCAGACTAGCGGGAGTCAGCGAGACCCAGTACTTC	CASSPRTRLAGVSETQYF
NA	NA	TRBV30	TRBJ2-1	TGTGCCTGGAGTGTGTCCTGGGCTGGTGAGCAGTTCTTC	CAWSVSWAGEQFF
NA	NA	TRBV5-8	TRBJ2-5	TGTGCCAGCAGCCATCAATTATACGGGTCCACAGGGGAGACCCAGTACTTC	CASSHQLYGSTGETQYF
NA	NA	TRBV3-1/TRBV3-2	TRBJ1-1	TGTGCCAGCAGCCAAGATGTGGACGTCCGGAGGGAAGCTTTCTTT	CASSQDVDVRREAFF
NA	NA	TRBV30	TRBJ1-4	TGTGCCTGGAGTATACTTAATGAAAAACTGTTTTTT	CAWSILNEKLFF
NA	NA	TRBV9	TRBJ1-3	TGTGCCAGCAGCGTTGGCTTCGAGGCTGGAAACACCATATATTTT	CASSVGFEAGNTIYF
NA	TRBD1	TRBV29-1	TRBJ2-2	TGCAGCGTTGAAGATGTTTGGGGACAGGGGGCCACCGGGGAGCTGTTTTTT	CSVEDVWGQGATGELFF
NA	TRBD1	TRBV23-1	TRBJ2-7	TGCGCCAGCAGTCAATTCCCAGGGGGTTTATACGAGCAGTACTTC	CASSQFPGGLYEQYF
NA	TRBD2	TRBV27	TRBJ2-7	TGTGCCAGCCAGTCGTCCAGCGGGAGTCCATACGAGCAGTACTTC	CASQSSSGSPYEQYF
NA	NA	TRBV2	TRBJ1-2	TGTGCCTCCCAGGCCACAGGACCTGAGGACTATGGCTACACCTTC	CASQATGPEDYGYTF
NA	NA	TRBV7-9	TRBJ1-4	TGTGCCAGCAGCTTGGGGGGAGGTCGTGAAAAACTGTTTTTT	CASSLGGGREKLFF
few	TRBD2	TRBV6-1	TRBJ2-1	TGTGCCAGCAGTGAAACGAATCTAGCGGGGTATGAGCAGTTCTTC	CASSETNLAGYEQFF
NA	NA	TRBV7-6	TRBJ2-3	TGTGCCAGCAGCTTAGAGCGGAGAGGAGAAACAGATACGCAGTATTTT	CASSLERRGETDTQYF
NA	NA	TRBV19	TRBJ1-6	TGTGCCAGTAGTCTACCACCGGGGGGAAAGAGCTCACCCCTCCACTTT	CASSLPPGGKSSPLHF
NA	TRBD1	TRBV24-1	TRBJ2-7	TGTGCCACCAGTGAGGCCGGGACAGCGGCGTCCTACGAGCAGTACTTC	CATSEAGTAASYEQYF
many	TRBD1	TRBV5-1	TRBJ1-3	TGCGCCAGCAGCCCGGTACAGGGGTCTGGAAACACCATATATTTT	CASSPVQGSGNTIYF
NA	NA	TRBV2	TRBJ1-6	TGTGCCAGCAGTGAACAGGGGACAAATTCACCCCTCCACTTT	CASSEQGTNSPLHF
NA	TRBD1	TRBV2	TRBJ1-1	TGTGCCAGCAGTGAACTGGGACAGGGGATTGGTAACACTGAAGCTTTCTTT	CASSELGQGIGNTEAFF
few	NA	TRBV5-4	TRBJ1-1	TGTGCCAGCAGCTTGGATAGTGAAGCTTTCTTT	CASSLDSEAFF
once	TRBD1	TRBV5-1	TRBJ2-7	TGCGCCAGCAGCCGGATGGGACAGGCGAGGTCATACGAGCAGTACTTC	CASSRMGQARSYEQYF
NA	NA	TRBV27	TRBJ1-2	TGTGCCAGCAGTTTATCCCCTCCAACAAGACATTTTAACTATGGCTACACCTTC	CASSLSPPTRHFNYGYTF
NA	TRBD1	TRBV3-1/TRBV3-2	TRBJ2-1	TGTGCCAGCAGATCCGGGACAGGGGGCTCTTACAATGAGCAGTTCTTC	CASRSGTGGSYNEQFF
once	NA	TRBV19	TRBJ1-5	TGTGCCAGTAGTAAGGGGGTTGGCAATCAGCCCCAGCATTTT	CASSKGVGNQPQHF
NA	NA	TRBV4-1	TRBJ2-2	TGCGCCAGCAGCCAAGATCGCGCAGGGATCACCGGGGAGCTGTTTTTT	CASSQDRAGITGELFF